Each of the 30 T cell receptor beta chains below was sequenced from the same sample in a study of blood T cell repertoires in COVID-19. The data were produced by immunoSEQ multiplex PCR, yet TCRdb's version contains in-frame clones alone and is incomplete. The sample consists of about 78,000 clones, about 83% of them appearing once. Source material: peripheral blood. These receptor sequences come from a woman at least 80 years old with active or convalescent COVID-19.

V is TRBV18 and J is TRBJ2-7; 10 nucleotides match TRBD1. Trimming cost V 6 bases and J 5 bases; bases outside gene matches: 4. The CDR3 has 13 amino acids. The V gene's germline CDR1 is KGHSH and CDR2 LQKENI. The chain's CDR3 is CASSGTGVHEQYF. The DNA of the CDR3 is TGTGCCAGCTCGGGGACAGGGGTCCACGAGCAGTACTTC.

CDR3 loop: CASSYGTGWDDTQYF. The CDR3, as DNA: TGTGCCAGCAGCTACGGGACAGGGTGGGATGATACGCAGTATTTT. V is TRBV7-9 and J is TRBJ2-3, with 9 bases fitting TRBD1. The CDR3 sequence is 15 residues long. Trimming cost V 4 bases and J 6 bases; bases outside gene matches: 8. The germline V gene has CDR1 SEHNR and CDR2 FQNEAQ (reference sequence).

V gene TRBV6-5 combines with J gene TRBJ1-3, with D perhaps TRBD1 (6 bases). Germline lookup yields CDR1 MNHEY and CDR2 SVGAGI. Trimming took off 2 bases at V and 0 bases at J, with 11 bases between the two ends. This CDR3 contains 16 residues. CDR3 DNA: TGTGCCAGCAGTTACGACAGGTCCCGCTCTGGAAACACCATATATTTT. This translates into CASSYDRSRSGNTIYF.

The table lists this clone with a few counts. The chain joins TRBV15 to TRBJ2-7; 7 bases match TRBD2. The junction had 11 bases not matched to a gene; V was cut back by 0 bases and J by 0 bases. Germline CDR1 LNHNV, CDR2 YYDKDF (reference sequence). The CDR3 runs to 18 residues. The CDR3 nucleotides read TGTGCCACCAGCAGAGATCCTCCTTCGCGGACTAGCTCCTACGAGCAGTACTTC. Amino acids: CATSRDPPSRTSSYEQYF.

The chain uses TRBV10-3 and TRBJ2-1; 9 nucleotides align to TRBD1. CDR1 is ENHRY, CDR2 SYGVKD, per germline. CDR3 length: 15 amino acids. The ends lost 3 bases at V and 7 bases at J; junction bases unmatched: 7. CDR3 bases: TGTGCCATCAGTGATAGGGGGACAGGGACGAATGAGCAGTTCTTC. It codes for CAISDRGTGTNEQFF.

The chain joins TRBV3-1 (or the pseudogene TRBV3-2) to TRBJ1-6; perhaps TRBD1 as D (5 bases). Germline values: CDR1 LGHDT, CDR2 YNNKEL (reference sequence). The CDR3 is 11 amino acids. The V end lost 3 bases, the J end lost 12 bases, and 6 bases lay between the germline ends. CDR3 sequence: CASSQGGPLHF. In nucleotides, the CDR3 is TGTGCCAGCAGCCAGGGGGGACCCCTCCACTTT.

The CDR3 nucleotides are TGCGCCAGCAGCCGGACTATGAACACTGAAGCTTTCTTT. Protein product: CASSRTMNTEAFF. This chain links TRBV4-3 with TRBJ1-1; D remains unclear. This CDR3 is 13 amino acids long. Trimming took off 4 bases at V and 0 bases at J, with 6 bases between the two ends. In germline, CDR1 is LGHNA, CDR2 YSLEER.

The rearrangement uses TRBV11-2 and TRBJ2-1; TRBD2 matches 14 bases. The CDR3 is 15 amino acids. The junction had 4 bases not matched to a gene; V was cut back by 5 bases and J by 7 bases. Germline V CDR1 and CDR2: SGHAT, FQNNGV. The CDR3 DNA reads TGTGCCAGCAGCCGACTAGCGGGAGGGTGGAATGAGCAGTTCTTC. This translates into CASSRLAGGWNEQFF.

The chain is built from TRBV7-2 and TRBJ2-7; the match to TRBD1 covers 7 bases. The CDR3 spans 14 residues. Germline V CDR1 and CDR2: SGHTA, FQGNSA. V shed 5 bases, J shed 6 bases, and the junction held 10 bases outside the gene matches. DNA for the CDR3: TGTGCCAGCAGCGCCCGACAGGGTCCCGGCGAGCAGTACTTC. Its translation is CASSARQGPGEQYF.

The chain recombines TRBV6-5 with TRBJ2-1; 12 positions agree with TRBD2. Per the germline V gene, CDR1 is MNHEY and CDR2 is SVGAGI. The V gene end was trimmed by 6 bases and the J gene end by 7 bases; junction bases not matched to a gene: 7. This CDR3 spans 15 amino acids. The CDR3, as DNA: TGTGCCAGCAGCCCCGCTAGCGGGGGGGCGAATGAGCAGTTCTTC. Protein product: CASSPASGGANEQFF.

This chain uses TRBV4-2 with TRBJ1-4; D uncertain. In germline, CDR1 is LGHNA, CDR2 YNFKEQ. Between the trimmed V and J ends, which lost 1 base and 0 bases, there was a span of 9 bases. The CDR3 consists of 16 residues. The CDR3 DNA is TGTGCCAGCAGCCAAGGGCGGTACGCAACTAATGAAAAACTGTTTTTT. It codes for CASSQGRYATNEKLFF.

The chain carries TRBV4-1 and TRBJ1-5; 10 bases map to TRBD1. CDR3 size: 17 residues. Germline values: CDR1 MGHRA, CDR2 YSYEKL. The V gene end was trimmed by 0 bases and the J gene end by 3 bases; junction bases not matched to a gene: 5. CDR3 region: CASSQDRGTGVNQPQHF. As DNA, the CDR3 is TGCGCCAGCAGCCAAGATCGGGGGACAGGGGTCAATCAGCCCCAGCATTTT.

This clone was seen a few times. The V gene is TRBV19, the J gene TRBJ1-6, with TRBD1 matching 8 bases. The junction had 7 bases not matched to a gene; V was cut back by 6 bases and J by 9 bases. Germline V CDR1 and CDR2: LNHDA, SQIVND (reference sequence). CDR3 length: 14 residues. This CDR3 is CASSRTGSFSPLHF. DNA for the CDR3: TGTGCCAGTAGCCGGACAGGGAGCTTTTCACCCCTCCACTTT.

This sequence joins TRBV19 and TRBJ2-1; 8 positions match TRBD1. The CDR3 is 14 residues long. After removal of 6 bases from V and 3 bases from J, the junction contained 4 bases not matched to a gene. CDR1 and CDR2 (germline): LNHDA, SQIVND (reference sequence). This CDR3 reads CASRHRGDYNEQFF. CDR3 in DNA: TGTGCCAGTAGACACAGGGGGGACTACAATGAGCAGTTCTTC.

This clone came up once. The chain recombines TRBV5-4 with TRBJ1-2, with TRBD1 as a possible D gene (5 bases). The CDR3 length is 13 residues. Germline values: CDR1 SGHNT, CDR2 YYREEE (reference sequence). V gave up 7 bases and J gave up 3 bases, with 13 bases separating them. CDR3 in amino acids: CASRGGTYYGYTF. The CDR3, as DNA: TGTGCCAGCCGTGGGGGGACGTACTATGGCTACACCTTC.

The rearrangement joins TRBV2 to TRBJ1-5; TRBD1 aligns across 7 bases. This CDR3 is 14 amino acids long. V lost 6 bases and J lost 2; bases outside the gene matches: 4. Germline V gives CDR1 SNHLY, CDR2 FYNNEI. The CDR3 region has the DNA TGTGCCAGCAGCACAGACAGGGGCAATCAGCCCCAGCATTTT. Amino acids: CASSTDRGNQPQHF.

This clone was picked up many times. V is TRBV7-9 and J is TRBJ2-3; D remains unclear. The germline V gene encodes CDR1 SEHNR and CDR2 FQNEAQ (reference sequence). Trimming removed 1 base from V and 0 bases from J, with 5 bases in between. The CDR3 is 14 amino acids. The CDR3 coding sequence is TGTGCCAGCAGCTTAGATGGCAGCACAGATACGCAGTATTTT. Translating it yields CASSLDGSTDTQYF.

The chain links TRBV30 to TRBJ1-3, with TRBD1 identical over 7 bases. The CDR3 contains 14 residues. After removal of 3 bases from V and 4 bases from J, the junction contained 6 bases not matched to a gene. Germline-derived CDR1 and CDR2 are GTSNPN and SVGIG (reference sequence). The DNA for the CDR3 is TGTGCCTGGAGCCAACAGGGGAGGGGAAACACCATATATTTT. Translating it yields CAWSQQGRGNTIYF. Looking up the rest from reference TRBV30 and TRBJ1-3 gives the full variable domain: SQTIHQWPATLVQPVGSPLSLECTVEGTSNPNLYWYRQAAGRGLQLLFYSVGIGQISSEVPQNLSASRPQDRQFILSSKKLLLSDSGFYLCAWSQQGRGNTIYFGEGSWLTVV.

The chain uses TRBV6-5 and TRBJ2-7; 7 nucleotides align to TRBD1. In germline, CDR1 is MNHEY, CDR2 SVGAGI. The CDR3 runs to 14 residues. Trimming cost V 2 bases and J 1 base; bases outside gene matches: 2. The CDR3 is CASSYMTGSYEQYF. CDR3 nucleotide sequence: TGTGCCAGCAGTTACATGACAGGGTCCTACGAGCAGTACTTC.

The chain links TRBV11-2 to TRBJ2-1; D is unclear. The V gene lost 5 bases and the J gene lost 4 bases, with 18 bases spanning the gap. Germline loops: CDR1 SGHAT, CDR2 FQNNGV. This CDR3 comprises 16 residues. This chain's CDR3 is CASSPETPLNYNEQFF. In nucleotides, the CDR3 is TGTGCCAGCAGCCCCGAGACTCCTTTGAATTACAATGAGCAGTTCTTC.

This chain's CDR3 is CASSLAPGTYNEQFF. The CDR3 nucleotides are TGTGCCAGCAGCTTAGCGCCGGGAACCTACAATGAGCAGTTCTTC. The chain employs TRBV7-2 and TRBJ2-1, with D perhaps TRBD2 (5 bases). The germline CDR1 and CDR2 sequences are SGHTA and FQGNSA. The CDR3 sequence is 15 residues long. V was pared by 0 bases and J by 2 bases, with 8 bases between. Based on the CDR3 plus reference TRBV7-2 and TRBJ2-1, the full variable domain is GAGVSQSPSNKVTEKGKDVELRCDPISGHTALYWYRQSLGQGLEFLIYFQGNSAPDKSGLPSDRFSAERTGGSVSTLTIQRTQQEDSAVYLCASSLAPGTYNEQFFGPGTRLTVL.

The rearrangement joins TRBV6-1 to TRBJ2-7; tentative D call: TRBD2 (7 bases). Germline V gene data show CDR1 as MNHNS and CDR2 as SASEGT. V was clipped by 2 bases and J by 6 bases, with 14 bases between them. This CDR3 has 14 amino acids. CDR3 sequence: CASSEITGGGEQYF. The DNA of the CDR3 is TGTGCCAGCAGTGAAATAACGGGGGGCGGCGAGCAGTACTTC.

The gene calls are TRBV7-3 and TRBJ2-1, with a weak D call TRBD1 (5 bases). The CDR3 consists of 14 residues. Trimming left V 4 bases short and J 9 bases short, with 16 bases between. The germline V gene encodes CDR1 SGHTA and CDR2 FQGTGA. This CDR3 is CASSSTAPTVEQFF. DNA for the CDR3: TGTGCCAGCAGCTCAACGGCCCCGACAGTTGAGCAGTTCTTC. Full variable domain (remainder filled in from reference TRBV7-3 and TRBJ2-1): GAGVSQTPSNKVTEKGKYVELRCDPISGHTALYWYRQSLGQGPEFLIYFQGTGAADDSGLPNDRFFAVRPEGSVSTLKIQRTERGDSAVYLCASSSTAPTVEQFFGPGTRLTVL.

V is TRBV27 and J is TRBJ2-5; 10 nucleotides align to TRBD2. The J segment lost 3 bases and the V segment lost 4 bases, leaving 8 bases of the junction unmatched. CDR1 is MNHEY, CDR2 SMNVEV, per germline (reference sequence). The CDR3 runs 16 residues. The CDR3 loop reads CASSSLRAGGKETQYF. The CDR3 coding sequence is TGTGCCAGCAGTTCCCTCAGAGCGGGGGGGAAAGAGACCCAGTACTTC.

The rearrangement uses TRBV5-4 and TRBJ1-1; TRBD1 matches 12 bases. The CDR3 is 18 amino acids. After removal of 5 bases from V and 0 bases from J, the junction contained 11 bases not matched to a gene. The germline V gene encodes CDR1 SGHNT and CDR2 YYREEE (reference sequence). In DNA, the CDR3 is TGTGCCAGCAGTCAACCTTCCGGGACAGGGGGCCTGAACACTGAAGCTTTCTTT. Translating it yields CASSQPSGTGGLNTEAFF.

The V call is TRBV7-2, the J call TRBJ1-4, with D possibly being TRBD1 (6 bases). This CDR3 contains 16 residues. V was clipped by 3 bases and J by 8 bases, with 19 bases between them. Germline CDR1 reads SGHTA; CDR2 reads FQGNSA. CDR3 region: CASSFRPGGASEKLFF. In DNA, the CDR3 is TGTGCCAGCAGCTTCCGACCTGGGGGGGCGTCGGAAAAACTGTTTTTT.

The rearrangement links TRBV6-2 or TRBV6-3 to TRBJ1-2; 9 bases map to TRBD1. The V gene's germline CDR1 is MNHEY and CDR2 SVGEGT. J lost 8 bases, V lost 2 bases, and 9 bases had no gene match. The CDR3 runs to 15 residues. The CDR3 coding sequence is TGTGCCAGCAGTTACAGCGGGACAGGGTTTCTCGGCTACACCTTC. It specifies CASSYSGTGFLGYTF.

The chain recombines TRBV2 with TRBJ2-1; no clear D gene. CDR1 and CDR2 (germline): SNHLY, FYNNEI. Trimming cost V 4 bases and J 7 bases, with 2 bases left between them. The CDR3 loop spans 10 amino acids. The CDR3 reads CASSANEQFF. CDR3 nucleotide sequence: TGTGCCAGCAGTGCAAATGAGCAGTTCTTC.

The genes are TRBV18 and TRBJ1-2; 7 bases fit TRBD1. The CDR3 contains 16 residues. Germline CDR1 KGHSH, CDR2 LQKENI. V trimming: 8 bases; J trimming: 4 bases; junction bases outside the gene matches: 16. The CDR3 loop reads CASGRDSSAGGYGYTF. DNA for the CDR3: TGTGCCAGCGGACGGGACAGCTCAGCAGGAGGCTATGGCTACACCTTC.

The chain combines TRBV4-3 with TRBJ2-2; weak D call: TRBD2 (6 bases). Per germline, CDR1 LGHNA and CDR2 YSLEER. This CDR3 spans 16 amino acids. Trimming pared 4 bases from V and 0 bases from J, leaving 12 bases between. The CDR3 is CASSRPSGPNTGELFF. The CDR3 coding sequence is TGCGCCAGCAGCCGACCGAGCGGGCCGAACACCGGGGAGCTGTTTTTT.